This T cell receptor (beta chain) was documented in a study of cytomegalovirus exposure and HLA in healthy donors. Whole-study findings and limits: A later analysis showed that HLA-associated TCR beta chains had undergone more clonal expansion than equally common others.

60 Vbeta and 13 Jbeta primers were used in PCR. The assay was immunoSEQ multiplex PCR, and TCRdb's table has in-frame clones only and misses some. The sample has around 200,000 clones, about 80% seen once. This CDR3 is 17 amino acids long. The trim removed 4 bases at V and 6 bases at J, leaving 9 bases unmatched. Looked up from germline, CDR1 is SEHNR and CDR2 is FQNEAQ (reference sequence). Comments on this clone: Its antigen is not known.

This TCR derives from a woman in her 30s in good health and CMV-seropositive. The sample comprised PBMCs. The V gene is TRBV7-9, the J gene TRBJ1-4; 12 bases align to TRBD1. The CDR3 loop reads CASSSRDRGPEDEKLFF. The CDR3 DNA reads as TGTGCCAGCAGCTCCCGGGACAGGGGGCCTGAGGATGAAAAACTGTTTTTT.